Sequencing of this TCR beta chain was carried out in a study of cytomegalovirus exposure and HLA in healthy donors. This clone was recorded many times. Its cognate antigen is unknown. Regarding the study as a whole: For presence/absence analyses, sequencing depth was assumed to be roughly uniform across donors.

PCR involved 60 Vbeta and 13 Jbeta primers. The table came from immunoSEQ multiplex PCR; TCRdb's copy has only in-frame clones and leaves some out. Seen here are some 130,000 clones, 76% observed once, and the top ten hold under 2%. The CDR3 runs to 13 residues. Germline V CDR1 and CDR2: SGHAT, FQNNGV. V was shortened by 1 base and J by 1 base, with 4 bases between the two germline ends. V and J are TRBV11-2 and TRBJ1-1; no clear D gene. This sequence was found in a female donor in good health and CMV-seropositive. The sequencing input was PBMCs. The CDR3 DNA reads as TGTGCCAGCAGCTTAGGCGGGAACACTGAAGCTTTCTTT. This sequence encodes CASSLGGNTEAFF.